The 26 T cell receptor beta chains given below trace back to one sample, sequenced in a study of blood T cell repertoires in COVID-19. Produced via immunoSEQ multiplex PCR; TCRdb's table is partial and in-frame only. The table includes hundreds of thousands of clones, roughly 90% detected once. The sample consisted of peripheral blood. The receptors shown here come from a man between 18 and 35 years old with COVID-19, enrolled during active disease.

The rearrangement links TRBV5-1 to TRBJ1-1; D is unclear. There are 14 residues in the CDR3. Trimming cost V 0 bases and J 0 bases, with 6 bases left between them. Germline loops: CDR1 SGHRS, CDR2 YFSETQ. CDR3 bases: TGCGCCAGCAGCTTGGCAAACATGAACACTGAAGCTTTCTTT. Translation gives CASSLANMNTEAFF.

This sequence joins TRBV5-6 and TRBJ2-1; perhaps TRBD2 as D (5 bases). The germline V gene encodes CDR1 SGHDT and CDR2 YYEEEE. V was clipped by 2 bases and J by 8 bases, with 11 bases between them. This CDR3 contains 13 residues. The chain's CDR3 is CASSFGVWDEQFF. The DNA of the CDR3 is TGTGCCAGCAGCTTCGGGGTATGGGATGAGCAGTTCTTC.

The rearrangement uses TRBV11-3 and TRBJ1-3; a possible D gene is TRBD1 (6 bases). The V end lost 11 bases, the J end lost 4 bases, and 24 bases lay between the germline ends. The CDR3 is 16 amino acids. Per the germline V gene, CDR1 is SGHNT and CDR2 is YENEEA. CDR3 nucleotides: TGTGCCCGAAAACAACCCCCCTGGACAGACGGAAACACCATATATTTT. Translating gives CARKQPPWTDGNTIYF.

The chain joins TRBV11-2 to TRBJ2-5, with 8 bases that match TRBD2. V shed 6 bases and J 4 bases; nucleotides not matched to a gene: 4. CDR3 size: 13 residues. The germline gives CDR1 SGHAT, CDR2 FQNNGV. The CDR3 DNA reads TGTGCCAGCAGACAGACTAGCGCAGAGACCCAGTACTTC. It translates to CASRQTSAETQYF.

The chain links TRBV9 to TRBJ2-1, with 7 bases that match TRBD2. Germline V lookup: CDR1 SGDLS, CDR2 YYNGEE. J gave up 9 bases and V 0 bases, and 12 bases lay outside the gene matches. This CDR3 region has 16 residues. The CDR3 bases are TGTGCCAGCAGCGTAGGACTGGGGGGACTACCTCCTGAGCAGTTCTTC. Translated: CASSVGLGGLPPEQFF. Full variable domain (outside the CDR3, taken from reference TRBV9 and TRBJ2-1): DSGVTQTPKHLITATGQRVTLRCSPRSGDLSVYWYQQSLDQGLQFLIQYYNGEERAKGNILERFSAQQFPDLHSELNLSSLELGDSALYFCASSVGLGGLPPEQFFGPGTRLTVL.

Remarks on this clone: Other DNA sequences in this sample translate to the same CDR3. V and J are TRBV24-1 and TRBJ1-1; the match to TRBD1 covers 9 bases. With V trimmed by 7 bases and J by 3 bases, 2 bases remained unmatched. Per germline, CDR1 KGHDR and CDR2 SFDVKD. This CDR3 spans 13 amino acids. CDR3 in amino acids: CATRGQGDTEAFF. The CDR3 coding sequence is TGTGCCACCAGGGGACAGGGCGACACTGAAGCTTTCTTT.

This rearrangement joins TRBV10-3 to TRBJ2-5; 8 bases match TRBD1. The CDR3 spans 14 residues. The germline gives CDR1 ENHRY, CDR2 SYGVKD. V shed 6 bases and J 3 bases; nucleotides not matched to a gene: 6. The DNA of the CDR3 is TGTGCCATCAGCAAAGGACAGGGCGAAGAGACCCAGTACTTC. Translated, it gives CAISKGQGEETQYF.

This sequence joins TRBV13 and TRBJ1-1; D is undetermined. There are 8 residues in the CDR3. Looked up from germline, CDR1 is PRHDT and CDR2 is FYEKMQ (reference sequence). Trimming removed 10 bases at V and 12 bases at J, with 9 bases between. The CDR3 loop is CATDWTFF. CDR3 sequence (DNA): TGTGCCACCGACTGGACTTTCTTT.

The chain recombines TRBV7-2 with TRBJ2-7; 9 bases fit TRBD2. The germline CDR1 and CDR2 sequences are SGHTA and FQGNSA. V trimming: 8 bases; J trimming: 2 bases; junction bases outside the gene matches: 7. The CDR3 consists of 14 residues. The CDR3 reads CASGPRLAAYEQYF. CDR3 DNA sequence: TGTGCCAGCGGACCGCGACTAGCGGCCTACGAGCAGTACTTC.

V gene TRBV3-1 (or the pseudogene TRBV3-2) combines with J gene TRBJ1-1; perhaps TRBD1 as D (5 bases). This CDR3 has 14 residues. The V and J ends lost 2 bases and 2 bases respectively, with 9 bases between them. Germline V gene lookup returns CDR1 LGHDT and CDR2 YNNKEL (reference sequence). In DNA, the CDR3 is TGTGCCAGCAGCCAAAGACAGTTAAACACTGAAGCTTTCTTT. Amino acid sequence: CASSQRQLNTEAFF.

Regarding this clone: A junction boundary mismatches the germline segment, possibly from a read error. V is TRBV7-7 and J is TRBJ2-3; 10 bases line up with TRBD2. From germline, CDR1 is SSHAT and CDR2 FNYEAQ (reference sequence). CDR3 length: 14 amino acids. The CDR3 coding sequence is TGTGCTAGCAGCCGCAGCGGGAGGGCAGATACGCAGTATTTT. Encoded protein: CASSRSGRADTQYF.

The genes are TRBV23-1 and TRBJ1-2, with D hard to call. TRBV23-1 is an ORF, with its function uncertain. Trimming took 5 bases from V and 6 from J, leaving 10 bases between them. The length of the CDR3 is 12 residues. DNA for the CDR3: TGCGCCAGCAGTAGACGGAGCAATGGCTACACCTTC. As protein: CASSRRSNGYTF.

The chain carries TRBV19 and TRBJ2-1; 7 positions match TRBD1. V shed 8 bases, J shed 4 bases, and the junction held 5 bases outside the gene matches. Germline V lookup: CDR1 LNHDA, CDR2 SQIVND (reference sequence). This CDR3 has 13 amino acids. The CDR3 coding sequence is TGTGCCAGTTGGGGGACAGATTACAATGAGCAGTTCTTC. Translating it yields CASWGTDYNEQFF.

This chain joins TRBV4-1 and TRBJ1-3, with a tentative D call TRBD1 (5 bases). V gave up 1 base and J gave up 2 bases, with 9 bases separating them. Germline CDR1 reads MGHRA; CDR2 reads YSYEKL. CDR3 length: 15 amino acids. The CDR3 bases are TGCGCCAGCAGCCAAGTGCGCAGGGCTGGAAACACCATATATTTT. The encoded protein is CASSQVRRAGNTIYF.

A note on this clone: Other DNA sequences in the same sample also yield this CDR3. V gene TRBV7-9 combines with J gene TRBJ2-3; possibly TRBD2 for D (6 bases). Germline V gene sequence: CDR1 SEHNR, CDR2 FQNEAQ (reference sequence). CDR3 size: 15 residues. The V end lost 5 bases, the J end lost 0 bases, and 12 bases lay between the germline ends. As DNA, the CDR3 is TGTGCCAGCAGCCGTAGCGGTACTAGCACAGATACGCAGTATTTT. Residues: CASSRSGTSTDTQYF.

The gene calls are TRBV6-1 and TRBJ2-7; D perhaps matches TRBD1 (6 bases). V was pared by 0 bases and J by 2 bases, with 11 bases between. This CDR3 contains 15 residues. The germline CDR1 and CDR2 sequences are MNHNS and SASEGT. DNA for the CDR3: TGTGCCAGCAGTGAAGCGAGGGGGAACGCCTACGAGCAGTACTTC. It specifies CASSEARGNAYEQYF.

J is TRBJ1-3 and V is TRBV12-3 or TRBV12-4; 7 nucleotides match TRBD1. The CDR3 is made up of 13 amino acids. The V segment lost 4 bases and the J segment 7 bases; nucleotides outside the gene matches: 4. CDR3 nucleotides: TGTGCCAGCAGTTCGGACAGGTGGAACACCATATATTTT. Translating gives CASSSDRWNTIYF.

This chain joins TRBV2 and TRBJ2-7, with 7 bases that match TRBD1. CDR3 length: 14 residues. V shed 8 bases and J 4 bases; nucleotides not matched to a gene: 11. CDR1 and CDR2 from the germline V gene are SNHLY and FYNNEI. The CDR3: CASFLRQGKYEQYF. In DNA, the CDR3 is TGTGCCAGCTTTCTCAGACAGGGAAAGTACGAGCAGTACTTC.

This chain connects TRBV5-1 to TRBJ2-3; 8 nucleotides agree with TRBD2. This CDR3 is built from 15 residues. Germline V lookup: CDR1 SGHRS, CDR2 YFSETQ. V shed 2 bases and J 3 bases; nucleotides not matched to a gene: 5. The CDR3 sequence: CASSLPGGDTDTQYF. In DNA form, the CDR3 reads TGCGCCAGCAGCTTACCGGGAGGGGATACAGATACGCAGTATTTT.

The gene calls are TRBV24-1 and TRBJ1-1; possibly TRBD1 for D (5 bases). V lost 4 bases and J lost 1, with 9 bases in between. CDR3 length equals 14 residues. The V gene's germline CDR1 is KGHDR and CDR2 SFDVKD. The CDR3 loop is CATSDPTANTEAFF. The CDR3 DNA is TGTGCCACCAGTGACCCGACAGCGAACACTGAAGCTTTCTTT.

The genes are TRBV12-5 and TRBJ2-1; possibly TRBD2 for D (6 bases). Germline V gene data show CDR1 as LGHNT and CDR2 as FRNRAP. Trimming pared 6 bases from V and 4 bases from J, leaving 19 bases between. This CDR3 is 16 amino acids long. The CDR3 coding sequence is TGTGCTAGTGGCGGTGCCCCCGGGAGATTTTACAATGAGCAGTTCTTC. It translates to CASGGAPGRFYNEQFF.

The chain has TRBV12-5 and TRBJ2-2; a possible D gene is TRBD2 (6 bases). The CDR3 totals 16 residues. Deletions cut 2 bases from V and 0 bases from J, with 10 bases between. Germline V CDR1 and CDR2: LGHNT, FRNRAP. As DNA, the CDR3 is TGTGCTAGTGGTTTGCGTCTAGCGTCGAACACCGGGGAGCTGTTTTTT. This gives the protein CASGLRLASNTGELFF.

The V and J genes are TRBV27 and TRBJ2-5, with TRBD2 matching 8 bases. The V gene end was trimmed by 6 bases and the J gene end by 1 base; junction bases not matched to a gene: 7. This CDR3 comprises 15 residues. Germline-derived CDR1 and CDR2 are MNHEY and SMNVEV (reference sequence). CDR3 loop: CASSGRGLGQETQYF. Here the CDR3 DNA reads TGTGCCAGCAGCGGGAGGGGTTTGGGCCAAGAGACCCAGTACTTC.

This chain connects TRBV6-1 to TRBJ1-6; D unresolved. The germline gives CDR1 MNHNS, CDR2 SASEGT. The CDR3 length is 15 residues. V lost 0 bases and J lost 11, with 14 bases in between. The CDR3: CASSEAKQNIAPLHF. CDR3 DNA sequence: TGTGCCAGCAGTGAAGCGAAACAGAATATAGCACCCCTCCACTTT.

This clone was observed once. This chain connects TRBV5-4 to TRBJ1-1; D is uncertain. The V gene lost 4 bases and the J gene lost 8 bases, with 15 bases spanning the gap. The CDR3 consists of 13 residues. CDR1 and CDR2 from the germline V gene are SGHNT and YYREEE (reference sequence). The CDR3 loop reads CASSRGKVPEAFF. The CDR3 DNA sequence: TGTGCCAGCAGCCGCGGGAAGGTACCGGAAGCTTTCTTT.

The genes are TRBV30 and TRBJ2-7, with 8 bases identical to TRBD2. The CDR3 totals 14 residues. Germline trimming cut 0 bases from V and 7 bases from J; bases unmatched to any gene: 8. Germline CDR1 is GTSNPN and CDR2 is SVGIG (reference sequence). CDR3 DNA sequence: TGTGCCTGGAGTGTAACGGGAGGGCCGGGTGAGCAGTACTTC. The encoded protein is CAWSVTGGPGEQYF.